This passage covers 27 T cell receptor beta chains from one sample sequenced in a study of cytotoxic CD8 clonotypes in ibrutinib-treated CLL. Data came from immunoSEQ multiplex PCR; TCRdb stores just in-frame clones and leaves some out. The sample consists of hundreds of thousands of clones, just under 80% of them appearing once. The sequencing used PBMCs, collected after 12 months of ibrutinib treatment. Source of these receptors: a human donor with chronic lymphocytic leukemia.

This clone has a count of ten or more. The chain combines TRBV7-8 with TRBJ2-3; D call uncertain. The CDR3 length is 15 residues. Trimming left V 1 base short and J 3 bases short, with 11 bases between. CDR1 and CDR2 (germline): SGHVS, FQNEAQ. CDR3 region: CASSLGGIGTDTQYF. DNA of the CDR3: TGTGCCAGCAGCTTAGGGGGTATTGGGACAGATACGCAGTATTTT.

The CDR3 DNA sequence: TGTGCCAGCAGCTTGGCGGAGTGGGGTTTGAGCTCCTACAATGAGCAGTTCTTC. Encoded protein: CASSLAEWGLSSYNEQFF. The rearrangement uses TRBV5-4 and TRBJ2-1; no definite D call. Germline values: CDR1 SGHNT, CDR2 YYREEE (reference sequence). V was clipped by 0 bases and J by 0 bases, with 16 bases between them. The CDR3 spans 18 residues.

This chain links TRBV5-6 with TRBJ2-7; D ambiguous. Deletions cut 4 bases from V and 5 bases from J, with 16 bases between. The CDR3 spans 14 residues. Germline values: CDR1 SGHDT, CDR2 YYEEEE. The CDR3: CASSPTAVKDEQYF. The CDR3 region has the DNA TGTGCCAGCAGCCCAACCGCGGTAAAGGACGAGCAGTACTTC.

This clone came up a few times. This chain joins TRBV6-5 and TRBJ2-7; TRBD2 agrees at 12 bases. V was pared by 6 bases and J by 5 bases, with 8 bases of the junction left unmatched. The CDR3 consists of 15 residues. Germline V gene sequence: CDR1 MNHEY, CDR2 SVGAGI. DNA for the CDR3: TGTGCCAGCAGCCCCTTGACTAGCGGGAGTAACGAGCAGTACTTC. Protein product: CASSPLTSGSNEQYF.

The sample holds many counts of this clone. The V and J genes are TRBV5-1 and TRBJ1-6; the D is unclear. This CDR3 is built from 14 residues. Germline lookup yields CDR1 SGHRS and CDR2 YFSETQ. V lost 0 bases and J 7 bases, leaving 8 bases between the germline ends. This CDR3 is CASSLGQSNSPLHF. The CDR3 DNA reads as TGCGCCAGCAGCTTGGGACAATCGAATTCACCCCTCCACTTT.

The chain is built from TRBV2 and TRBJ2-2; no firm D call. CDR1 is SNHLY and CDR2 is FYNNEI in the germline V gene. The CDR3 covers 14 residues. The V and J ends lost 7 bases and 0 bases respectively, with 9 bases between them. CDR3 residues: CASKSGTNTGELFF. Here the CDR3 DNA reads TGTGCCAGCAAGTCTGGGACGAACACCGGGGAGCTGTTTTTT.

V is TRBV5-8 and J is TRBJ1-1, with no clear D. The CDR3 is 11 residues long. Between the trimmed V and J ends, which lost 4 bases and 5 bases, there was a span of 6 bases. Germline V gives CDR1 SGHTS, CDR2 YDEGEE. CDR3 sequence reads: CASSPITEAFF. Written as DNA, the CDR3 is TGTGCCAGCAGCCCAATAACTGAAGCTTTCTTT.

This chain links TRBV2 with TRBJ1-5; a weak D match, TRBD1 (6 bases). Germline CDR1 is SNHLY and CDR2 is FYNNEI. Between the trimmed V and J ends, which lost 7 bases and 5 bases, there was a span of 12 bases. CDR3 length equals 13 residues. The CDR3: CASMSGVHQPQHF. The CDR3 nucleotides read TGTGCCAGCATGTCAGGGGTACATCAGCCCCAGCATTTT.

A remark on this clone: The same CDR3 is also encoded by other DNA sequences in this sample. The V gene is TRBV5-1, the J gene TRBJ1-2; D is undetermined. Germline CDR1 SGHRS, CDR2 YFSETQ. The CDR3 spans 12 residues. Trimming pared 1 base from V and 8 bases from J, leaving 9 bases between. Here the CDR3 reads CASSLYGEGYTF. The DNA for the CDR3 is TGCGCCAGCAGCTTGTATGGGGAGGGCTACACCTTC.

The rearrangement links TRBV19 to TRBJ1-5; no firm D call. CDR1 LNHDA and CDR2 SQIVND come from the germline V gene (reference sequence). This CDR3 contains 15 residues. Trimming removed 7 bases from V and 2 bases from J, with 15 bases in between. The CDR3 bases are TGTGCCAGTACCCTTTGGTTGGGTGGCAATCAGCCCCAGCATTTT. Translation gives CASTLWLGGNQPQHF.

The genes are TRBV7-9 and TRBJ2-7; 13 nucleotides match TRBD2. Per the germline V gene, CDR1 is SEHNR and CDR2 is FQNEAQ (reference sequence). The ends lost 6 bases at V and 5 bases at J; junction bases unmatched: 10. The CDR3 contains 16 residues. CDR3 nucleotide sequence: TGTGCCAGCAGTTCCCTGGGACTAGCGGGATCGGACGAGCAGTACTTC. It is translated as CASSSLGLAGSDEQYF. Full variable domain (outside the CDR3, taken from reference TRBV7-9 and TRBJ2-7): DTGVSQNPRHKITKRGQNVTFRCDPISEHNRLYWYRQTLGQGPEFLTYFQNEAQLEKSRLLSDRFSAERPKGSFSTLEIQRTEQGDSAMYLCASSSLGLAGSDEQYFGPGTRLTVT.

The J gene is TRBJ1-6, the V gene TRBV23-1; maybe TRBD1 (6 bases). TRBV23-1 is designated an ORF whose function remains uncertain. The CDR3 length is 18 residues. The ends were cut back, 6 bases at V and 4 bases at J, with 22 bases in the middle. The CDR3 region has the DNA TGCGCCAGCAGGCCCCCACAGGGCGAGGGGCCTTATAATTCACCCCTCCACTTT. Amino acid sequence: CASRPPQGEGPYNSPLHF.

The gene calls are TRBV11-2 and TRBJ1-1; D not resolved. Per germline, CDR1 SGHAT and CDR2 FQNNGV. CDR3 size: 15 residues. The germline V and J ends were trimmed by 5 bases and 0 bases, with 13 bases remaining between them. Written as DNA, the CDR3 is TGTGCCAGCAGCCCCGGAAAAACCATGAACACTGAAGCTTTCTTT. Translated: CASSPGKTMNTEAFF.

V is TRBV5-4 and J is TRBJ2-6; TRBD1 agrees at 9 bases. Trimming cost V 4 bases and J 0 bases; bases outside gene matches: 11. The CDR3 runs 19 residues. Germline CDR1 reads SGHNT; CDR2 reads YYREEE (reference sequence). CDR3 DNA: TGTGCCAGCAGCCAATCCGGGACAGGGACTCTCTCTGGGGCCAACGTCCTGACTTTC. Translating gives CASSQSGTGTLSGANVLTF. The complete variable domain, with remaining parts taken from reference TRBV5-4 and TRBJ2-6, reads ETGVTQSPTHLIKTRGQQVTLRCSSQSGHNTVSWYQQALGQGPQFIFQYYREEENGRGNFPPRFSGLQFPNYSSELNVNALELDDSALYLCASSQSGTGTLSGANVLTFGAGSRLTVL.

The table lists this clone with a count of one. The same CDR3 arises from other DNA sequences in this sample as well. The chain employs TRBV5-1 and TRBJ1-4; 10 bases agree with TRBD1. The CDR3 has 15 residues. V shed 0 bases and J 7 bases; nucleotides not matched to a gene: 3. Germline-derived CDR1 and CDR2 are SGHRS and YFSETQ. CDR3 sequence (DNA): TGCGCCAGCAGCTTGGCCGGGACAGGGGTTGAAAAACTGTTTTTT. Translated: CASSLAGTGVEKLFF. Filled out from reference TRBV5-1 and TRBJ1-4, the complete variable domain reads KAGVTQTPRYLIKTRGQQVTLSCSPISGHRSVSWYQQTPGQGLQFLFEYFSETQRNKGNFPGRFSGRQFSNSRSEMNVSTLELGDSALYLCASSLAGTGVEKLFFGSGTQLSVL.

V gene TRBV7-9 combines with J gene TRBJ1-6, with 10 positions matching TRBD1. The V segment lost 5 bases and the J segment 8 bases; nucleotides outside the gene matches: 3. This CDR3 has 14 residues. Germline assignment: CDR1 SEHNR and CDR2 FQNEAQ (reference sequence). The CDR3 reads CASSPGTGDSPLHF. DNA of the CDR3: TGTGCCAGCAGCCCGGGGACAGGGGATTCACCCCTCCACTTT.

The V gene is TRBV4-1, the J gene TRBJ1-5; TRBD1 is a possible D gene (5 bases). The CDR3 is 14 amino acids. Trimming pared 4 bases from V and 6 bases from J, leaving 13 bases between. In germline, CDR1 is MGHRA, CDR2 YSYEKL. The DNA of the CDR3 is TGCGCCAGCAGCCGTTCAGGGACTGCTCAGCCCCAGCATTTT. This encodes CASSRSGTAQPQHF.

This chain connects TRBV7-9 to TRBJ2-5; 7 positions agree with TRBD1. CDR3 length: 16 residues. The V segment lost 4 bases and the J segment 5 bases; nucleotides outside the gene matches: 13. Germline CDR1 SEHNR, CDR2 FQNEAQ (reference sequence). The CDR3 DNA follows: TGTGCCAGCAGCTCTGACAGGGCCCACCCTAAGGAGACCCAGTACTTC. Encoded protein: CASSSDRAHPKETQYF.

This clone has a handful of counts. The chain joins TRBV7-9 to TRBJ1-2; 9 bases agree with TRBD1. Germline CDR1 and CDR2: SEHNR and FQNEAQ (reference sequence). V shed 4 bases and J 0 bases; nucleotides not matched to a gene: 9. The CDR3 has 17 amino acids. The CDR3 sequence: CASSSPGTGIANYGYTF. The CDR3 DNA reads TGTGCCAGCAGCTCCCCTGGGACAGGGATCGCTAACTATGGCTACACCTTC.

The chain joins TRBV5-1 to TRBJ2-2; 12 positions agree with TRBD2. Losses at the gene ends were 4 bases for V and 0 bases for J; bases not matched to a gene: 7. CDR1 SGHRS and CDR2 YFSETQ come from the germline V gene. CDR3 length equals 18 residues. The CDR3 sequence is CASSPGLAGSANTGELFF. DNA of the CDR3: TGCGCCAGCAGCCCGGGACTAGCGGGTTCCGCGAACACCGGGGAGCTGTTTTTT.

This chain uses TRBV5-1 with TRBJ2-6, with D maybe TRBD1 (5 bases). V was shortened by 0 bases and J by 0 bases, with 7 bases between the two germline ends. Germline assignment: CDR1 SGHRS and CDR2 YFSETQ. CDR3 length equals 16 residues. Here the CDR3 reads CASSLDGASGANVLTF. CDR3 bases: TGCGCCAGCAGCTTGGATGGGGCCTCTGGGGCCAACGTCCTGACTTTC.

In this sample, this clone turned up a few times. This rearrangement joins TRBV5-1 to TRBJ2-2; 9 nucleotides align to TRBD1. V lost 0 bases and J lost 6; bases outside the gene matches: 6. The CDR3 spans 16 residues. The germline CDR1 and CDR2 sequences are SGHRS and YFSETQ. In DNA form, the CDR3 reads TGCGCCAGCAGCTTGGGAGGGACAGGGATCGCCGGGGAGCTGTTTTTT. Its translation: CASSLGGTGIAGELFF.

The CDR3 sequence: CASSPRAQETQYF. CDR3 coding DNA: TGTGCCAGCTCACCTCGTGCCCAAGAGACCCAGTACTTC. This chain joins TRBV18 and TRBJ2-5, with D unresolved. V lost 3 bases and J lost 1, with 6 bases in between. Germline loops: CDR1 KGHSH, CDR2 LQKENI. This CDR3 comprises 13 residues.

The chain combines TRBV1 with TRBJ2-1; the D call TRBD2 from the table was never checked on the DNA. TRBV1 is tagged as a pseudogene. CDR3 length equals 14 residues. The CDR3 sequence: CTSSQDPTRNEQFF. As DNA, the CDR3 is TGCACCAGCAGCCAAGATCCAACGCGCAATGAGCAGTTCTTC.

The DNA for the CDR3 is TGTGCCAGCAGCTCCATCCGCCGGTACGAGCAGTACTTC. As protein: CASSSIRRYEQYF. The chain combines TRBV11-2 with TRBJ2-7; D uncertain. This CDR3 is 13 amino acids long. Trimming took off 4 bases at V and 4 bases at J, with 11 bases between the two ends. Germline CDR1 reads SGHAT; CDR2 reads FQNNGV.

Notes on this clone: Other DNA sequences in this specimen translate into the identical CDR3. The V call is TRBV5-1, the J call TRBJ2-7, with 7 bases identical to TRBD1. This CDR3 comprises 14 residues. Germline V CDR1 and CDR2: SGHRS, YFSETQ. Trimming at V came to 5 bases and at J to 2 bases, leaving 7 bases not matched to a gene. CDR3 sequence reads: CASSPTGTAYEQYF. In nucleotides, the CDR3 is TGCGCCAGCAGTCCGACCGGGACAGCCTACGAGCAGTACTTC.

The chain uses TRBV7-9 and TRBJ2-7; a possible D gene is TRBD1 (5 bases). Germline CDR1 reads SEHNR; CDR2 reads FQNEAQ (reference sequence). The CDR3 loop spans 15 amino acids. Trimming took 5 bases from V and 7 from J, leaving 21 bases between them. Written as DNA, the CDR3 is TGTGCCAGCAGCCAAGGGGTAGGTGTTGCTCTTGAGCAGTACTTC. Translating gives CASSQGVGVALEQYF.